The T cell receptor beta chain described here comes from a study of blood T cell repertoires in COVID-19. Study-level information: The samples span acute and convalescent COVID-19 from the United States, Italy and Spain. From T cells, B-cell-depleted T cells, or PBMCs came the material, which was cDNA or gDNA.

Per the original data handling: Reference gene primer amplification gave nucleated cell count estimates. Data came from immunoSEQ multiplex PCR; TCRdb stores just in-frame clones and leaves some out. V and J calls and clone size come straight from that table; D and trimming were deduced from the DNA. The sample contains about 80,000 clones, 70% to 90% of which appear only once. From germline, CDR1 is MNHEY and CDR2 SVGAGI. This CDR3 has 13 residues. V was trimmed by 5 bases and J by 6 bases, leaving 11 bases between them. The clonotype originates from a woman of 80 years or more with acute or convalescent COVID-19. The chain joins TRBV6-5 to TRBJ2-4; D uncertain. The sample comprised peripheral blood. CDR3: CASSRLKSNIQYF. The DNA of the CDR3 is TGTGCCAGCAGTCGACTTAAATCAAACATTCAGTACTTC.